This TCR beta chain was sequenced in a study of cytomegalovirus exposure and HLA in healthy donors (dated by TCRdb to 2017 to 2019). In the study overall: An earlier analysis of about 530 of the donors reported about 280 Gb of sequence data and around 100 million unique TCR beta sequences obtained from 150 million to 200 million T cells. Approximately 330 gigabases of sequencing data and around 85 million unique TCR sequences made up an early release that covered approximately 650 HLA-typed donors. Among the roughly 400 genotyped donors, approximately 82% belonged to the genetic ancestry cluster associated with self-reported Caucasian donors. The study was designed to test whether signatures of past pathogen exposure could be identified by cataloging public T cell receptors. Using immunosequencing, the study profiled T cell repertoires from about 650 subjects and related those repertoires to cytomegalovirus serostatus. Along with the approximately 670-subject first cohort, a separate validation cohort of more than 90 different subjects was used. High-throughput TCR immunosequencing, statistical association of individual TCRs with disease status, and machine learning were combined to predict cytomegalovirus infection status. To study patterns of TCR occurrence, a later analysis re-analyzed previously published TCR beta repertoires from under 750 donors and added high-resolution HLA genotyping. The later analysis used no new phenotypic data to find candidate immune exposures, relying instead on TCR beta sequences and their occurrence across donors. An earlier analysis of about 600 of the donors used high-throughput TCR beta sequencing to judge whether each TCR beta V gene segment behaved as functional or pseudogenic. Donor age, sex, ethnicity and CMV serostatus were compiled alongside the repertoire data. A later genetic analysis used genome-wide SNP genotypes for about three fifths of the 666 donors, treating that subset as a discovery cohort. All discovery cohort repertoires had been generated using a single sequencing platform. Both class I and class II loci were covered by HLA typing, at four-digit resolution. Typing coverage differed by locus: A, B, C, DRB1 and DQB1 were typed in about 620-640 donors, DQA1 in about 510, DPA1 in roughly 590, and DPB1 in around 440. Roughly five DR-DQ haplotypes were handled as single units for association and clustering because linkage in the cohort was strong. Among around 400 genotyped donors of the cohort, an average of roughly 230,000 unique TCR beta nucleotide sequences was sequenced per donor, of which about 18% were non-productive.

Libraries were prepared through the immunoSEQ multiplex PCR assay. For the multiplex PCR, a mixture combining 60 forward primers for TCR Vbeta segments and 13 reverse primers for TCR Jbeta segments was used. The CDR3 region of rearranged TCR beta genes was amplified from genomic DNA by a multiplex PCR assay. The amplified TCR beta libraries were sequenced on the Illumina HiSeq System as 87-base-pair reads. Concerning the study's data processing: A later analysis tallied 70 million to 100 million unique TCR beta chains across the 700 or so repertoires, and 10 million to 11 million of those chains were shared by two or more donors. To remove PCR and sequencing errors, raw reads were error-corrected and collapsed into unique sequences using a nearest-neighbor algorithm that merged closely related sequences. CDR3 sequences were aligned to IMGT reference sequences to assign V, D and J gene segments. For a sequence to be retained, at least a six-nucleotide match to both a V gene segment and a J gene segment was required. A rearrangement counted as productive if the CDR3 had no stop codons and remained in frame with V and J, and every other rearrangement counted as non-productive. Following IMGT convention, CDR3 was defined as the stretch from the second conserved V-encoded cysteine up to the conserved J-encoded phenylalanine. The earlier analysis of 587 of the donors excluded any sequence lacking an unambiguous match to a single V gene segment. In an earlier analysis of 587 of the donors, V segments were called functional above 56.7% productive rearrangements and were called segregating when the between-donor standard deviation exceeded 5%. A statistical classification framework was built to diagnose cytomegalovirus status from the catalog of TCR beta chain sequences. V and J gene assignment, in a later analysis, came from comparing TCR nucleotide sequences with IMGT/GENE-DB human TR gene sequences. In a later analysis, CDR3 sequences and most-parsimonious VDJ recombination scenarios were assigned using the TCRdist pipeline. In a later analysis, each TCR beta chain was defined by its CDR3 amino acid sequence together with its V-gene family, and reads without a unique V-gene family were excluded. A later analysis removed nearly 600 highly shared, low-generation-probability nucleotide sequences to deal with suspected cross-contamination and a sequencing artifact. In a later analysis, a clonal expansion index was calculated for each public chain from normalized within-repertoire ranks of inferred template counts. A later analysis computed generation probabilities with a VDJ recombination model fitted to out-of-frame rearrangements, and checked the results against IGoR. A later analysis scored TCR-TCR, TCR-HLA and TCR-CMV co-occurrence with hypergeometric tests, applying a repertoire-size bias correction to TCR pairs. A later analysis estimated false discovery rates by permuting HLA or CMV assignments 20 times. In a later analysis, co-occurring TCRs were grouped with DBSCAN, and TCRdist sequence similarity was added when clustering was performed within HLA-allele-positive subsets. Repertoires with fewer than 30,000 or more than 120,000 public chains, plus five repertoires with anomalous nucleotide sharing, were excluded from co-occurrence clustering. TCRdb's version of the immuneACCESS table is confined to in-frame rearrangements and falls short of the full clone set. An unresolved V gene accounts for under half of the shortfall where checked; the remainder is of unknown origin. The D gene and trimming were derived from the DNA, and the V and J assignments and clone size from that table. The sample table contains 150,000 to 250,000 clones; only one count was recorded for roughly four fifths of them. Of the sample, 0.098% falls within the top ten clones.

The cohort was made up of about 610 healthy bone marrow donors. Cohort members were all nominally healthy when sampled, although unrecorded immune exposures were likely present. The donor tested CMV seronegative, placing the donor among the 300 to 450 seronegative members of the cohort. A peripheral blood sample was provided by each donor, and peripheral blood mononuclear cells were used for TCR beta sequencing. Genomic DNA was extracted from the blood cell samples with the Qiagen DNeasy Blood Extraction Kit. This clone was recorded once. No antigen is known for it. No base quality values were provided; no much bigger clone lies one nucleotide off. The V end loses 5 bases and the J end loses 3 bases, and a stretch of 16 bases separates them. The CDR3 covers 16 residues, taking in both the cysteine and the phenylalanine. The retained sequence is limited to the CDR3, 48 bases, with the frame set at the first base. CDR1 SGHTA and CDR2 FQGNSA were looked up in the germline V gene.

The study at large found these results: A later genetic analysis associated a missense DCLRE1C variant with V-gene and J-gene trimming of TCR beta chains, and an independent cohort replicated the association. Most TCR sequences were seen in very few donors, while some public TCRs were found in many individuals. According to a later genetic analysis, donors in an Asian-associated ancestry cluster had fewer N-insertions in productive TCRs than the approximately 610-donor mean. Three of the identified cytomegalovirus-associated TCR beta chains were confirmed in vitro to be specific for cytomegalovirus antigens. According to the authors, the approach could potentially be generalized to other disease states and immunological phenotypes. Some IMGT-functional V segments, including TRBV6-2 and TRBV6-3, could not be told apart with the 87-base-pair reads, so those segments were excluded. Correlated functional status among segregating V segments might reflect linkage disequilibrium, but an unknown experimental factor could not be ruled out. The study gave a list of about 170 TCR beta chains associated with cytomegalovirus. Strong co-occurrence of HLA alleles, especially DR and DQ, made assigning TCR associations to individual alleles difficult. According to a later analysis, parvovirus B19, influenza, CMV and Epstein-Barr virus appeared linked to several top co-occurrence clusters. Cytomegalovirus status was reported to be diagnosed by the classifier with high specificity and sensitivity in both the original and validation cohorts. The presence/absence analyses assumed that sequencing depth was roughly uniform across donors, and that assumption may not be true. Because HLA typing was unavailable for some donors at each locus, only the typed subset was used in association tests. Because counts were too low, 15 to 20 rarely observed V segments, including chromosome 9 orphons, were left out of the earlier analysis of about 500 of the donors. Most CMV-associated TCR beta chains appeared to be HLA-restricted in a later analysis, and the HLA associations seemed to be driven largely by CMV exposure. An earlier analysis of approximately 530 of the donors showed that most TCR beta V segments appeared in productive rearrangements either about 87% or about 30% of the time, which broadly matched IMGT annotations. In a later analysis, TCR association rates were found to vary across HLA loci, with the most associated TCRs seen for DRB1 alleles and the fewest for HLA-C alleles. The sequencing pipeline was judged likely to have produced a cluster of highly shared sequence variants as a technical artifact. For the cohort, immune exposure information was limited to CMV serostatus. A further reported finding was that TCR beta sequences accurately predicted the HLA-A and HLA-B alleles for most subjects in the first cohort. In this cohort, only TCR beta chains were sequenced, and detectable features were limited by the absence of alpha or paired-chain data. At a false discovery rate of 0.05, a later analysis linked under 20,000 TCR beta sequences to specific HLA alleles. A later analysis found that HLA-associated TCR beta chains were more clonally expanded and had lower generation probabilities than equally common non-associated chains.

The chain joins TRBV7-2 to TRBJ2-2; no D gene call is confident. The clonotype originates from a boy aged 2-15 years in good health and CMV-seronegative. The sample taken for sequencing was PBMCs. In nucleotides, the sequence is TGTGCCAGCAGCACCACTCACTATTGGGACACCGGGGAGCTGTTTTTT. Its protein product is CASSTTHYWDTGELFF.